This T cell receptor beta chain came from a study of T cell responses to AZD1222 COVID-19 vaccine. Study outcomes and limitations: Along spike, vaccine-associated CD4 TCRs were found throughout, with dominance at 160-218 and 743-854.

A word on this clone: No antigen is known for it.

This CDR3 contains 14 residues. V lost 1 base and J 0 bases, leaving 7 bases between the germline ends. Germline V lookup: CDR1 SEHNR, CDR2 FQNEAQ (reference sequence). The protocol was immunoSEQ multiplex PCR, while the TCRdb copy is restricted to in-frame clones and leaves out a portion. The sample yields more than 70,000 clones, approximately 86% seen once. The sample here was peripheral blood, taken on day 0 of AZD1222 vaccination. The chain is built from TRBV7-9 and TRBJ2-7; D is undetermined. This TCR came from an adult in good health. CDR3 nucleotide sequence: TGTGCCAGCAGCTTAGGTCCTAGCTCCTACGAGCAGTACTTC. Translated, it gives CASSLGPSSYEQYF.